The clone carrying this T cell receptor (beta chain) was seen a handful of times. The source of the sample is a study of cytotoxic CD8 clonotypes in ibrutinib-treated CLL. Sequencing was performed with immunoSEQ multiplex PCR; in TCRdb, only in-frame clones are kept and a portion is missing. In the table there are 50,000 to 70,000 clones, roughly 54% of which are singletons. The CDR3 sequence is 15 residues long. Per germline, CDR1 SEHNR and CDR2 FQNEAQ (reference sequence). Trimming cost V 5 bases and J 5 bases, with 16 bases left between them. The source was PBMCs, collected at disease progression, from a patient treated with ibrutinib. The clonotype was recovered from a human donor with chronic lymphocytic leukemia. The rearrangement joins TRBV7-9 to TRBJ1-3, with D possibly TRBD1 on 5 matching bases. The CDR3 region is CASSPAGTQRNTIYF. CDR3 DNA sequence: TGTGCCAGCAGCCCAGCCGGGACTCAGAGAAACACCATATATTTT.